These 19 T cell receptor beta chains came from one sample sequenced in a study of T cell responses to AZD1222 COVID-19 vaccine (dated by TCRdb to the early 2020s). The time point tag for this specimen amounts to: baseline before first vaccination. Receptors were amplified or captured by the immunoSEQ multiplex PCR assay. This immuneACCESS table, as held by TCRdb, lists in-frame sequences with V and J called but not all clones. Of the missing ones, under half trace to an unresolved V gene in checked studies; the others have no known cause. For this sample the table gives about 120,000 clones, of which 81% were detected only once. Of the sample, around 4.6% is held by the ten largest clones. The sequencing here drew on peripheral blood, taken on day 0 of AZD1222 vaccination. All receptors come from an adult in good health.

The chain joins TRBV28 to TRBJ2-5; 7 bases agree with TRBD2. The V gene's germline CDR1 is MDHEN and CDR2 SYDVKM. V lost 4 bases, J lost 5 bases, and 7 bases stayed unmatched. This CDR3 has 14 residues. The CDR3 coding sequence is TGTGCCAGCAGTTGGGACTCCGGGGGGGAGACCCAGTACTTC. Protein sequence: CASSWDSGGETQYF.

The sample holds a few counts of this clone. The chain links TRBV5-6 to TRBJ1-4, with D tentatively TRBD1 (5 bases). Germline V gene data show CDR1 as SGHDT and CDR2 as YYEEEE. The CDR3 has 13 amino acids. V was pared by 2 bases and J by 8 bases, with 10 bases between. CDR3 amino acids: CASSLTTAEKLFF. The CDR3, as DNA: TGTGCCAGCAGCTTAACGACAGCCGAAAAACTGTTTTTT.

The chain combines TRBV7-2 with TRBJ1-1; 8 nucleotides agree with TRBD1. The CDR3 length is 15 residues. V lost 5 bases and J lost 0; bases outside the gene matches: 5. Germline loops: CDR1 SGHTA, CDR2 FQGNSA. The CDR3 loop reads CASSGQGAMNTEAFF. Written as DNA, the CDR3 is TGTGCCAGCAGCGGGCAGGGGGCCATGAACACTGAAGCTTTCTTT.

The J gene is TRBJ1-5, the V gene TRBV19, with 9 positions matching TRBD1. The CDR3 totals 16 residues. Unmatched junction bases numbered 7, after V lost 5 bases and J lost 2 bases. Germline values: CDR1 LNHDA, CDR2 SQIVND (reference sequence). CDR3 nucleotides: TGTGCCAGTAGTGCAACACAGGGGGCCCGCAATCAGCCCCAGCATTTT. Protein sequence: CASSATQGARNQPQHF.

The rearrangement uses TRBV7-2 and TRBJ1-5; no clear D. Per the germline V gene, CDR1 is SGHTA and CDR2 is FQGNSA. This CDR3 is 16 amino acids long. Trimming took off 0 bases at V and 8 bases at J, with 17 bases between the two ends. The CDR3 sequence: CASSLASGGSGEPQHF. CDR3 coding DNA: TGTGCCAGCAGCTTAGCGAGCGGAGGGAGTGGGGAGCCCCAGCATTTT.

The rearrangement joins TRBV7-2 to TRBJ2-3; 7 bases fit TRBD2. CDR3 length equals 13 residues. Germline V gene data show CDR1 as SGHTA and CDR2 as FQGNSA. The V segment lost 6 bases and the J segment 8 bases; nucleotides outside the gene matches: 8. The CDR3: CASSSTSSTTQYF. For the CDR3, the DNA is TGTGCCAGCAGTTCGACTAGCTCCACTACGCAGTATTTT. The full variable domain, with the rest looked up from reference TRBV7-2 and TRBJ2-3, is GAGVSQSPSNKVTEKGKDVELRCDPISGHTALYWYRQSLGQGLEFLIYFQGNSAPDKSGLPSDRFSAERTGGSVSTLTIQRTQQEDSAVYLCASSSTSSTTQYFGPGTRLTVL.

V is TRBV6-2 or TRBV6-3 and J is TRBJ1-3; weak D call: TRBD1 (5 bases). CDR1 MNHEY and CDR2 SVGEGT come from the germline V gene. The CDR3 length is 15 residues. Trimming removed 2 bases from V and 4 bases from J, with 12 bases in between. The CDR3 loop reads CASSYRGERGNTIYF. CDR3 nucleotides: TGTGCCAGCAGTTACAGGGGCGAACGAGGAAACACCATATATTTT.

The chain carries TRBV4-2 and TRBJ2-5, with TRBD2 matching over 9 bases. V shed 3 bases and J 4 bases; nucleotides not matched to a gene: 24. The CDR3 is made up of 21 amino acids. Looked up from germline, CDR1 is LGHNA and CDR2 is YNFKEQ. CDR3 nucleotides: TGTGCCAGCAGCCACGTTAGTCCAGCGGGGGGTTACCGGAAACGAGGAGAGACCCAGTACTTC. Translating gives CASSHVSPAGGYRKRGETQYF.

This clone was counted once. The rearrangement joins TRBV28 to TRBJ1-2; unclear D gene. V lost 4 bases and J lost 4, with 13 bases in between. CDR3 length: 14 amino acids. Per the germline V gene, CDR1 is MDHEN and CDR2 is SYDVKM. The CDR3 region is CASSSPSLAYGYTF. CDR3 DNA sequence: TGTGCCAGCAGTTCCCCGTCCCTGGCCTATGGCTACACCTTC.

The chain uses TRBV2 and TRBJ1-5; a possible D gene is TRBD1 (5 bases). This CDR3 comprises 15 residues. V was clipped by 6 bases and J by 2 bases, with 14 bases between them. Germline CDR1 is SNHLY and CDR2 is FYNNEI. DNA for the CDR3: TGTGCCAGCAGGGCAGGGTTGGAAGGCAATCAGCCCCAGCATTTT. It is translated as CASRAGLEGNQPQHF.

This clone came up a few times. The chain joins TRBV28 to TRBJ1-2, with D possibly being TRBD1 (6 bases). The germline V gene encodes CDR1 MDHEN and CDR2 SYDVKM. CDR3 length: 13 residues. The V end was cut by 10 bases, the J end by 5 bases, with 17 bases between. CDR3 in DNA: TGTGCCACATCCTCAGGGGTGGAATATGGCTACACCTTC. Its translation is CATSSGVEYGYTF.

The V call is TRBV29-1, the J call TRBJ2-7; maybe TRBD2 (6 bases). V was cut by 7 bases and J by 4 bases, with 14 bases left in between. Germline V lookup: CDR1 SQVTM, CDR2 ANQGSEA. The CDR3 is 12 residues long. The CDR3, as DNA: TGCAGCGCCCAACGTGGGAGGTACGAGCAGTACTTC. This gives the protein CSAQRGRYEQYF.

The chain is built from TRBV24-1 and TRBJ2-3; 7 nucleotides line up with TRBD2. Germline CDR1 KGHDR, CDR2 SFDVKD. The CDR3 runs 18 residues. Trimming at V came to 4 bases and at J to 1 base, leaving 13 bases not matched to a gene. CDR3 loop: CATSDKAPGGGRTDTQYF. The CDR3 DNA sequence: TGTGCCACCAGTGACAAGGCCCCCGGCGGGGGACGCACAGATACGCAGTATTTT.

The V call is TRBV19, the J call TRBJ1-5; D possibly corresponds to TRBD1 (6 bases). The CDR3 is made up of 13 amino acids. Trimming stripped 8 bases from V and 5 bases from J, with 13 bases between. Germline CDR1 is LNHDA and CDR2 is SQIVND (reference sequence). Here the CDR3 DNA reads TGTGCCAGTGCTACAGGGATAGATCAGCCCCAGCATTTT. This translates into CASATGIDQPQHF.

V gene TRBV10-3 combines with J gene TRBJ2-5, with 7 bases that match TRBD1. V dropped 6 bases and J dropped 5; count of bases not matched to a gene: 12. The CDR3 sequence is 15 residues long. The germline V gene encodes CDR1 ENHRY and CDR2 SYGVKD. The CDR3 loop reads CAIRGTGQSTETQYF. CDR3 bases: TGTGCCATCAGGGGGACGGGACAGTCGACGGAGACCCAGTACTTC.

The chain couples TRBV11-3 to TRBJ1-5, with 9 bases lining up with TRBD1. Germline loops: CDR1 SGHNT, CDR2 YENEEA. This CDR3 comprises 15 residues. V shed 4 bases, J shed 8 bases, and the junction held 9 bases outside the gene matches. CDR3 in amino acids: CASSSKFRDREPQHF. CDR3 bases: TGTGCCAGCAGCTCAAAGTTTCGGGACAGGGAGCCCCAGCATTTT.

The chain links TRBV7-2 to TRBJ1-6, with TRBD1 identical over 9 bases. The CDR3 spans 15 residues. Germline V lookup: CDR1 SGHTA, CDR2 FQGNSA. V trimming: 5 bases; J trimming: 10 bases; junction bases outside the gene matches: 9. The CDR3 loop reads CASSPRRDRESPLHF. The CDR3 nucleotides are TGTGCCAGCAGCCCCAGGCGGGACAGGGAATCACCCCTCCACTTT.

J is TRBJ1-5 and V is TRBV10-3; a weak D match, TRBD1 (6 bases). Germline V gene data show CDR1 as ENHRY and CDR2 as SYGVKD. V was shortened by 3 bases and J by 4 bases, with 13 bases between the two germline ends. CDR3 length: 15 residues. The CDR3 is CAISDTHQGNQPQHF. The CDR3 region has the DNA TGTGCCATCAGTGATACCCACCAGGGGAATCAGCCCCAGCATTTT.

This clone was counted a few times. The chain couples TRBV7-9 to TRBJ2-2; TRBD2 agrees at 8 bases. V trimming: 5 bases; J trimming: 3 bases; junction bases outside the gene matches: 8. Germline assignment: CDR1 SEHNR and CDR2 FQNEAQ (reference sequence). The CDR3 has 16 amino acids. CDR3 sequence reads: CASSRGLGFYTGELFF. The DNA for the CDR3 is TGTGCCAGCAGCAGGGGACTAGGCTTTTACACCGGGGAGCTGTTTTTT.